The 28 T cell receptor beta chains below come from one sample, sequenced in a study of regulatory T cells in long-lasting Graves disease. Time point of the sample: newly diagnosed GD, antithyroid drugs for less than 3 months. Extracted RNA from PBMCs served as the source of the TCR library. CDR3 regions were amplified by Arm-PCR using iRepertoire HTBI primers to build TCR beta libraries. One entry per CDR3 protein results from TCRdb running MiXCR on the multiplex PCR reads. Of approximately 460,000 distinct CDR3 sequences in the sample, about a sixth were seen once. The sample was also reused in another study, on T cells in Graves' hyperthyroidism and ophthalmopathy.

The sequencing here drew on peripheral blood mononuclear cells (PBMCs), taken at new diagnosis, from a patient treated with antithyroid drugs. These receptors all come from a woman aged 25 to 39 with Graves disease.

This clonotype has a count of ten or more. CDR3 amino acids: CASSQPYGGGSTEAFF. CDR3 in DNA: TGTGCCAGCAGCCAGCCTTACGGGGGAGGGAGCACTGAAGCTTTCTTT. The chain combines TRBV3-1 with TRBJ1-1; D is perhaps TRBD1 (5 bases). From germline, CDR1 is LGHDT and CDR2 YNNKEL (reference sequence). This CDR3 has 16 residues. The V gene lost 3 bases and the J gene lost 4 bases, with 18 bases spanning the gap. Combining the CDR3 with reference TRBV3-1 and TRBJ1-1 gives the whole variable domain DTAVSQTPKYLVTQMGNDKSIKCEQNLGHDTMYWYKQDSKKFLKIMFSYNNKELIINETVPNRFSPKSPDKAHLNLHINSLELGDSAVYFCASSQPYGGGSTEAFFGQGTRLTVV.

About this clonotype: A much larger clone differs from this one at a single base, so this may be a read error. The rearrangement links TRBV27 to TRBJ2-2; 8 nucleotides align to TRBD1. The CDR3 sequence is 14 residues long. Trimming took 10 bases from V and 4 from J; bases not matched to a gene: 8. Germline V gene data show CDR1 as MNHEY and CDR2 as SMNVEV (reference sequence). The CDR3 sequence: CANRRDRRTGELFF. In DNA, the CDR3 is TGTGCCAACAGACGGGACAGGCGCACCGGGGAGCTGTTTTTT.

This clonotype appeared many times. This rearrangement joins TRBV6-2 or TRBV6-3 to TRBJ2-3; 7 bases are shared with TRBD2. The CDR3 sequence is 16 residues long. Germline trimming cut 4 bases from V and 0 bases from J; bases unmatched to any gene: 7. Germline CDR1 is MNHEY and CDR2 is SVGEGT. CDR3 DNA sequence: TGTGCCAGCAGTTTTTCGGAGCGGGACAGCACAGATACGCAGTATTTT. Its translation: CASSFSERDSTDTQYF.

This clonotype was counted ten times or more. Written as DNA, the CDR3 is TGTGCCAGCAGCCCCGGGACTAGCGGTCCCTACGAGCAGTACTTC. This sequence encodes CASSPGTSGPYEQYF. The genes are TRBV2 and TRBJ2-7; 11 bases fit TRBD2. Germline lookup yields CDR1 SNHLY and CDR2 FYNNEI. The junction had 6 bases not matched to a gene; V was cut back by 6 bases and J by 2 bases. This CDR3 contains 15 residues.

This clonotype has a count of ten or more. The chain joins TRBV18 to TRBJ2-5; D possibly corresponds to TRBD2 (5 bases). Germline V gene sequence: CDR1 KGHSH, CDR2 LQKENI. The CDR3 is 12 amino acids. Trimming shortened V by 5 bases and J by 3 bases, and 7 bases separated the two germline ends. CDR3 DNA: TGTGCCAGCTCAAGCGGCGAAGAGACCCAGTACTTC. Amino acid sequence: CASSSGEETQYF.

This clonotype was observed a few times. This may come from a read error, since a much larger clone is one base off. The rearrangement links TRBV6-1 to TRBJ1-1; D gene unclear. This CDR3 has 14 amino acids. Germline V CDR1 and CDR2: MNHNS, SASEGT. The CDR3 here is CASSRRVRNTGAFF. The CDR3 coding sequence is TGTGCCAGCAGCAGGAGGGTTAGGAACACTGGAGCTTTCTTT.

This clonotype came up many times. This chain joins TRBV11-2 and TRBJ2-1; TRBD2 matches 8 bases. The germline CDR1 and CDR2 sequences are SGHAT and FQNNGV. J gave up 7 bases and V 1 base, and 9 bases lay outside the gene matches. This CDR3 is 16 amino acids long. The CDR3 here is CASSLGGLVRTNEQFF. Written as DNA, the CDR3 is TGTGCCAGCAGCTTAGGGGGACTAGTAAGGACTAATGAGCAGTTCTTC. Together with reference TRBV11-2 and TRBJ2-1, the CDR3 gives the full variable domain: EAGVAQSPRYKIIEKRQSVAFWCNPISGHATLYWYQQILGQGPKLLIQFQNNGVVDDSQLPKDRFSAERLKGVDSTLKIQPAKLEDSAVYLCASSLGGLVRTNEQFFGPGTRLTVL.

With respect to this clonotype: The junction shows a germline mismatch at one end, possibly a read error. V and J are TRBV14 and TRBJ2-3; unclear D gene. Germline V CDR1 and CDR2: SGHDN, FVKESK. The CDR3 spans 15 residues. The CDR3 is CAGSQEARRTDTQYF. CDR3 nucleotides: TGTGCCGGCAGCCAAGAGGCGCGGCGCACAGATACGCAGTATTTT.

V and J are TRBV6-1 and TRBJ1-5, with D unresolved. The germline V and J ends were trimmed by 1 base and 6 bases, with 10 bases remaining between them. CDR1 is MNHNS and CDR2 is SASEGT in the germline V gene. The CDR3 has 14 residues. Here the CDR3 DNA reads TGTGCCAGCAGTGAAGGAAGCGGGTTTCAGCCCCAGCATTTT. Protein: CASSEGSGFQPQHF.

This clonotype was seen only a few times. This sequence joins TRBV4-1 and TRBJ2-1; D might be TRBD2 (6 bases). Germline lookup yields CDR1 MGHRA and CDR2 YSYEKL. The CDR3 loop spans 16 amino acids. Trimming took off 3 bases at V and 5 bases at J, with 17 bases between the two ends. The CDR3 coding sequence is TGCGCCAGCAGCCAGAGATCGGGAGCCCGCAACAATGAGCAGTTCTTC. Amino acids: CASSQRSGARNNEQFF.

This clonotype was seen ten or more times. The chain links TRBV28 to TRBJ2-2; TRBD2 aligns across 13 bases. Germline V gives CDR1 MDHEN, CDR2 SYDVKM. CDR3 length: 16 amino acids. The V segment lost 7 bases and the J segment 5 bases; nucleotides outside the gene matches: 7. CDR3: CASTKGLAGRTGELFF. CDR3 coding DNA: TGTGCCAGCACCAAGGGACTAGCGGGACGAACCGGGGAGCTGTTTTTT.

This clonotype was observed many times. The chain links TRBV28 to TRBJ2-5; TRBD1 matches 11 bases. The V and J ends lost 3 bases and 7 bases, in that order; junction bases with no gene match: 10. Germline loops: CDR1 MDHEN, CDR2 SYDVKM. CDR3 length: 16 residues. This CDR3 reads CASSFFRTGGFGTQYF. The CDR3 DNA sequence: TGTGCCAGCAGTTTTTTTAGGACAGGGGGCTTTGGGACCCAGTACTTC.

This clonotype was observed at least ten times. The chain combines TRBV30 with TRBJ1-1; a weak D match, TRBD1 (5 bases). The ends were cut back, 3 bases at V and 3 bases at J, with 17 bases in the middle. The CDR3 runs to 15 residues. Germline CDR1 is GTSNPN and CDR2 is SVGIG (reference sequence). CDR3 sequence (DNA): TGTGCCTGGAGCCCCCTAAAGGGAGGGGACACTGAAGCTTTCTTT. It translates to CAWSPLKGGDTEAFF.

The sample holds many counts of this clonotype. The V call is TRBV29-1, the J call TRBJ2-1; D call uncertain. The length of the CDR3 is 17 residues. The germline gives CDR1 SQVTM, CDR2 ANQGSEA. Trimming left V 4 bases short and J 1 base short, with 20 bases between. CDR3 sequence: CSVVQWAQLTSYNEQFF. CDR3 coding DNA: TGCAGCGTTGTTCAGTGGGCACAGTTAACGTCCTACAATGAGCAGTTCTTC.

This clonotype has at least ten counts. V is TRBV27 and J is TRBJ2-1; TRBD2 aligns across 7 bases. This CDR3 has 16 amino acids. V lost 1 base and J lost 6; bases outside the gene matches: 9. Germline CDR1 reads MNHEY; CDR2 reads SMNVEV (reference sequence). Here the CDR3 DNA reads TGTGCCAGCAGTTTATACGGCGGGAGCGGAGGCAATGAGCAGTTCTTC. It yields the protein CASSLYGGSGGNEQFF.

This clonotype occurred many times. The rearrangement joins TRBV12-3 or TRBV12-4 to TRBJ1-5; D remains ambiguous. The CDR3 consists of 16 residues. V was trimmed by 3 bases and J by 4 bases, leaving 16 bases between them. CDR3 in DNA: TGTGCCAGCAGTTTCATACGGCGCGGAGGAAATCAGCCCCAGCATTTT. Its translation: CASSFIRRGGNQPQHF.

This clonotype was picked up many times. A much larger clone differs by one base, so this may be a read error. J is TRBJ2-5 and V is TRBV27; D is unresolved. The CDR3 length is 10 residues. Trimming stripped 5 bases from V and 6 bases from J, with 4 bases between. The germline V gene has CDR1 MNHEY and CDR2 SMNVEV (reference sequence). The chain's CDR3 is CASSEKTQYF. The CDR3 bases are TGTGCCAGCAGTGAAAAGACCCAGTACTTC.

This clonotype was seen repeatedly, ten times or more. The chain recombines TRBV12-3 or TRBV12-4 with TRBJ2-1, with TRBD2 matching 8 bases. The CDR3 sequence is 13 residues long. Trimming removed 6 bases from V and 8 bases from J; junction bases left unmatched: 6. The CDR3 coding sequence is TGTGCCAGCAGCTATAGCGGGACGCATGAGCAGTTCTTC. This sequence encodes CASSYSGTHEQFF.

This clonotype was seen only a few times. The chain recombines TRBV29-1 with TRBJ2-3; D uncertain. This CDR3 is 12 amino acids long. In germline, CDR1 is SQVTM, CDR2 ANQGSEA. The ends were cut back, 2 bases at V and 2 bases at J, with 5 bases in the middle. CDR3 DNA: TGCAGCGTTGAACTACACACAGATACGCAGTATTTT. This translates into CSVELHTDTQYF.

This clonotype was observed many times. The J gene is TRBJ1-1, the V gene TRBV18; 9 positions agree with TRBD1. This CDR3 has 13 amino acids. CDR1 and CDR2 from the germline V gene are KGHSH and LQKENI. V gave up 8 bases and J gave up 8 bases; unmatched junction bases: 9. The CDR3 sequence is CASNKQGAQEAFF. The CDR3 bases are TGTGCCAGCAACAAACAGGGGGCGCAGGAAGCTTTCTTT.

There are many counts of this clonotype. V usage is TRBV7-3 and J usage is TRBJ2-1, with D perhaps TRBD2 (5 bases). This CDR3 is 13 amino acids long. V lost 3 bases and J 6 bases, leaving 9 bases between the germline ends. Germline lookup yields CDR1 SGHTA and CDR2 FQGTGA. This CDR3 is CASSFRESNEQFF. CDR3 coding DNA: TGTGCCAGCAGCTTTAGGGAGTCCAATGAGCAGTTCTTC.

Only a few counts were recorded for this clonotype. This chain joins TRBV5-6 and TRBJ2-3, with D uncertain. The CDR3 extends over 14 amino acids. CDR1 SGHDT and CDR2 YYEEEE come from the germline V gene. The ends were cut back, 4 bases at V and 2 bases at J, with 11 bases in the middle. Written as DNA, the CDR3 is TGTGCCAGCAGCAAGGAGAGCCCCACAGATACGCAGTATTTT. Translation: CASSKESPTDTQYF.

This clonotype showed up many times. The rearrangement joins TRBV3-1 to TRBJ1-2; TRBD1 matches 9 bases. V lost 2 bases to trimming and J lost 3 bases; unmatched junction nucleotides: 10. Germline V lookup: CDR1 LGHDT, CDR2 YNNKEL (reference sequence). The CDR3 length is 17 residues. For the CDR3, the DNA is TGTGCCAGCAGCCAACTCCAACAGGGGGCGGTTTACTATGGCTACACCTTC. It specifies CASSQLQQGAVYYGYTF.

The sample holds many counts of this clonotype. This chain uses TRBV6-1 with TRBJ2-7; 10 nucleotides align to TRBD1. Germline-derived CDR1 and CDR2 are MNHNS and SASEGT. Unmatched junction bases numbered 5, after V lost 7 bases and J lost 2 bases. The CDR3 totals 14 residues. The CDR3 protein is CASKDRGTPYEQYF. The CDR3, as DNA: TGTGCCAGCAAGGACAGGGGGACCCCCTACGAGCAGTACTTC.

This clonotype occurred many times. The J gene is TRBJ2-2, the V gene TRBV3-1, with 8 bases identical to TRBD2. CDR1 is LGHDT and CDR2 is YNNKEL in the germline V gene (reference sequence). The length of the CDR3 is 16 residues. J was trimmed by 2 bases and V by 2 bases; bases with no gene match: 4. CDR3 sequence reads: CASSQLLAGNTGELFF. CDR3 in DNA: TGTGCCAGCAGCCAACTGTTAGCGGGAAACACCGGGGAGCTGTTTTTT.

Ten or more counts support this clonotype. The rearrangement links TRBV3-1 to TRBJ2-1; 8 nucleotides line up with TRBD2. The CDR3 sequence is 16 residues long. CDR1 LGHDT and CDR2 YNNKEL come from the germline V gene (reference sequence). The J segment lost 2 bases and the V segment lost 1 base, leaving 4 bases of the junction unmatched. CDR3 sequence reads: CASSQVLTSAYNEQFF. The CDR3 coding sequence is TGTGCCAGCAGCCAAGTCCTGACTAGCGCCTACAATGAGCAGTTCTTC.

In this sample, this clonotype turned up many times. The rearrangement uses TRBV11-3 and TRBJ2-1; 10 nucleotides align to TRBD2. From germline, CDR1 is SGHNT and CDR2 YENEEA. With 0 bases clipped from V and 6 bases from J, the junction kept 11 bases outside the gene matches. The CDR3 runs 18 residues. CDR3: CASSLERPSGSAFNEQFF. The CDR3 nucleotides read TGTGCCAGCAGCTTAGAAAGGCCTAGCGGGAGTGCCTTCAATGAGCAGTTCTTC.

This clonotype was seen at least ten times. The gene calls are TRBV28 and TRBJ2-7; D ambiguous. Germline values: CDR1 MDHEN, CDR2 SYDVKM. The CDR3 length is 11 residues. The V end was cut by 9 bases, the J end by 3 bases, with 9 bases between. In DNA, the CDR3 is TGTGCCAGTGACACCGGCTACGAGCAGTACTTC. Residues: CASDTGYEQYF.